Following are 4 T cell receptor delta chains from one sample sequenced in a study of gamma-delta chains in newborns, infants, children. TCRdb fed the reads into CATT to redo clone calling. The sample holds 4,000 to 4,500 delta-chain clones; 35% to 45% are singletons and the top ten take around 15%. The specimen sequenced was blood. These receptors all stem from a child who received the measles vaccine.

The rearrangement links TRDV1 to TRDJ1; 7 bases line up with TRDD3. The CDR3 spans 19 residues. The germline V gene encodes CDR1 TSWWSYY and CDR2 QGS. The V and J ends lost 0 bases and 4 bases, in that order; junction bases with no gene match: 17. In DNA form, the CDR3 reads TGTGCTCTTGGGGAACTAGTGGGTTTTCTGCGATGGGGGAACGATAAACTCATCTTT. It yields the protein CALGELVGFLRWGNDKLIF.

This clone is medium-sized (0.01 to 0.1%) within its sample. V is TRDV1 and J is TRDJ2; the match to TRDD3 covers 13 bases. CDR3 length: 24 amino acids. With 6 bases clipped from V and 0 bases from J, the junction kept 25 bases outside the gene matches. The germline V gene encodes CDR1 TSWWSYY and CDR2 QGS. Here the CDR3 reads CALGWVRPLYWGIRLGALTAQLFF. CDR3 bases: TGTGCTCTTGGTTGGGTCCGACCCCTCTACTGGGGGATACGCTTAGGGGCTTTGACAGCACAACTCTTCTTT.

Comments on this clone: This likely traces to a read error, being one base from a far larger clone. The chain couples TRDV3 to TRDJ1; 8 nucleotides align to TRDD3. The CDR3 has 18 amino acids. Germline V gene data show CDR1 as TVYSNPD and CDR2 as GDNSRS (reference sequence). The V segment lost 4 bases and the J segment 0 bases; nucleotides outside the gene matches: 19. CDR3 DNA sequence: TGTGCCTGTGACCTTCCGACGCTGGGGGAGCCGTACACCGATAAACTCATCTTT. Its protein product is CACDLPTLGEPYTDKLIF.

This chain uses TRDV1 with TRDJ1, with D perhaps being TRDD2 or TRDD3 (5 bases each). Germline V CDR1 and CDR2: TSWWSYY, QGS. The CDR3 spans 21 residues. V was shortened by 3 bases and J by 9 bases, with 38 bases between the two germline ends. CDR3 region: CALGEIPSPGGIHCRPTELIF. For the CDR3, the DNA is TGTGCTCTTGGGGAGATTCCTTCGCCGGGTGGGATCCATTGCCGCCCGACGGAACTCATCTTT.